Below are 18 T cell receptor beta chains sequenced from a single sample in a study of STAT5B mutations in CD4+ large granular lymphocyte leukemia. Sequencing was performed with immunoSEQ multiplex PCR; in TCRdb, only in-frame clones are kept and a portion is missing. The table lists around 35,000 clones, roughly 85% of them singletons. Sequenced material: CD4+ T cells from blood buffy coats. The receptors stem from a human donor in good health.

The chain is built from TRBV4-3 and TRBJ2-3, with 9 bases lining up with TRBD1. The CDR3 runs to 18 residues. Germline CDR1 and CDR2: LGHNA and YSLEER. Unmatched junction bases numbered 13, after V lost 0 bases and J lost 6 bases. In DNA, the CDR3 is TGCGCCAGCAGCCAAGATGGCCGGGCCGGGACAGGGCGGGATACGCAGTATTTT. Residues: CASSQDGRAGTGRDTQYF.

The chain has TRBV28 and TRBJ2-2; the D is unclear. Germline CDR1 is MDHEN and CDR2 is SYDVKM. This CDR3 has 13 amino acids. The germline V and J ends were trimmed by 3 bases and 9 bases, with 11 bases remaining between them. CDR3 sequence reads: CASSFSAGRELFF. In DNA form, the CDR3 reads TGTGCCAGCAGTTTCTCAGCCGGCCGGGAGCTGTTTTTT.

The V and J genes are TRBV7-8 and TRBJ1-1, with a weak D call TRBD1 (6 bases). This CDR3 is built from 16 residues. Trimming pared 2 bases from V and 1 base from J, leaving 14 bases between. Germline CDR1 reads SGHVS; CDR2 reads FQNEAQ. The CDR3 DNA sequence: TGTGCCAGCAGCTTACCTCCACAGGGAACGAACACTGAAGCTTTCTTT. It yields the protein CASSLPPQGTNTEAFF. Filled out from reference TRBV7-8 and TRBJ1-1, the complete variable domain reads GAGVSQSPRYKVAKRGQDVALRCDPISGHVSLFWYQQALGQGPEFLTYFQNEAQLDKSGLPSDRFFAERPEGSVSTLKIQRTQQEDSAVYLCASSLPPQGTNTEAFFGQGTRLTVV.

This chain links TRBV28 with TRBJ2-1; perhaps TRBD1 as D (6 bases). The germline V and J ends were trimmed by 7 bases and 0 bases, with 10 bases remaining between them. The CDR3 totals 14 residues. Germline CDR1 MDHEN, CDR2 SYDVKM. CDR3 bases: TGTGCCAGCAACCAGGGGAGCTCCTACAATGAGCAGTTCTTC. Its translation: CASNQGSSYNEQFF.

This clone occurred once. Mismatch with germline at one junction end may stem from a read error. The chain recombines TRBV6-5 with TRBJ2-7; maybe TRBD2 (5 bases). The CDR3 spans 15 residues. CDR1 is MNHEY and CDR2 is SVGAGI in the germline V gene. This CDR3 is CASSYAKGDSSEQYF. CDR3 bases: TGTGCCAGCAGTTACGCTAAGGGAGACTCCTCCGAGCAGTACTTC.

The gene calls are TRBV29-1 and TRBJ2-3; D unresolved. The CDR3 has 13 amino acids. In germline, CDR1 is SQVTM, CDR2 ANQGSEA. Deletions cut 7 bases from V and 1 base from J, with 12 bases between. CDR3 nucleotide sequence: TGCAGCGGGGTCAGAGACCGCACAGATACGCAGTATTTT. Protein sequence: CSGVRDRTDTQYF.

The rearrangement uses TRBV10-3 and TRBJ2-5; D gene uncertain. The CDR3 has 13 residues. The V gene's germline CDR1 is ENHRY and CDR2 SYGVKD. With 0 bases removed from V and 5 bases from J, the gap between germline ends came to 7 bases. The CDR3 nucleotides are TGTGCCATCAGTGAGTCGTCGGTGGAGACCCAGTACTTC. It encodes CAISESSVETQYF.

The V call is TRBV6-1, the J call TRBJ2-5; 12 positions match TRBD2. The CDR3 has 17 amino acids. Per the germline V gene, CDR1 is MNHNS and CDR2 is SASEGT. V shed 0 bases and J 5 bases; nucleotides not matched to a gene: 7. The CDR3 DNA follows: TGTGCCAGCAGTGAAGCACTAGCGGGAGGAAGGTGGGAGACCCAGTACTTC. It specifies CASSEALAGGRWETQYF.

J is TRBJ2-7 and V is TRBV28, with 7 bases fitting TRBD1. The V segment lost 5 bases and the J segment 3 bases; nucleotides outside the gene matches: 10. This CDR3 contains 15 residues. Germline CDR1 and CDR2: MDHEN and SYDVKM. CDR3 loop: CASSTSDRAGYEQYF. The CDR3 DNA sequence: TGTGCCAGCAGTACCTCTGACAGGGCGGGCTACGAGCAGTACTTC.

DNA for the CDR3: TGTGCCAGCAGCCCTGGACAGGGGTCGAACTATGGCTACACCTTC. Translating gives CASSPGQGSNYGYTF. This sequence joins TRBV9 and TRBJ1-2, with TRBD1 matching over 9 bases. Germline V gene sequence: CDR1 SGDLS, CDR2 YYNGEE. Trimming took 4 bases from V and 2 from J; bases not matched to a gene: 6. The CDR3 is made up of 15 amino acids.

The chain combines TRBV10-3 with TRBJ2-7, with 7 bases aligning to TRBD1. V lost 3 bases, J lost 1 base, and 6 bases stayed unmatched. The germline V gene has CDR1 ENHRY and CDR2 SYGVKD. The CDR3 consists of 15 residues. CDR3 nucleotides: TGTGCCATCAGTGACGGTAGGGACAGATCCTACGAGCAGTACTTC. Its protein product is CAISDGRDRSYEQYF.

This chain links TRBV19 with TRBJ2-6; D is perhaps TRBD1 (6 bases). CDR3 length equals 15 residues. CDR1 LNHDA and CDR2 SQIVND come from the germline V gene (reference sequence). Trimming left V 2 bases short and J 2 bases short, with 7 bases between. The CDR3 protein is CASSITGTGANVLTF. The DNA for the CDR3 is TGTGCCAGTAGTATAACAGGGACTGGGGCCAACGTCCTGACTTTC.

This chain uses TRBV11-2 with TRBJ2-7; D unresolved. CDR1 is SGHAT, CDR2 FQNNGV, per germline. Deletions cut 1 base from V and 3 bases from J, with 10 bases between. The CDR3 length is 14 residues. The CDR3 sequence is CASSLGGEDYEQYF. Written as DNA, the CDR3 is TGTGCCAGCAGCTTAGGCGGAGAGGACTACGAGCAGTACTTC.

This clone was counted a single time. This sample includes further DNA sequences coding for the same CDR3. CDR3 nucleotides: TGCGCCAGCAGCTTGGCAGGGGGAGAGACCCAGTACTTC. Residues: CASSLAGGETQYF. The rearrangement uses TRBV5-1 and TRBJ2-5, with 7 nucleotides matching TRBD1. Germline V gene data show CDR1 as SGHRS and CDR2 as YFSETQ. J lost 4 bases, V lost 0 bases, and 0 bases had no gene match. The CDR3 has 13 residues.

This chain uses TRBV7-2 with TRBJ1-3; D is perhaps TRBD1 (5 bases). CDR3 size: 15 residues. V lost 7 bases and J lost 1, with 14 bases in between. Germline CDR1 reads SGHTA; CDR2 reads FQGNSA. The CDR3 loop is CASTPLRGSGNTIYF. The CDR3, as DNA: TGTGCCAGCACCCCACTACGGGGGTCTGGAAACACCATATATTTT.

Note on this clone: The junction does not match germline at one end; this may be a read error. The sample holds other DNA sequences that translate to the same CDR3. The chain recombines TRBV10-2 with TRBJ2-6; weak D call: TRBD1 (5 bases). CDR3 length: 16 amino acids. Germline lookup yields CDR1 WSHSY and CDR2 SAAADI. The CDR3 DNA sequence: TGCGCCAGCAGTGTACAGGATCCCTCTGGGGCCAACGTCCTGACCTTC. Amino acid sequence: CASSVQDPSGANVLTF.

The V and J genes are TRBV6-4 and TRBJ2-1; D may be TRBD2 (6 bases). The CDR3 loop spans 15 amino acids. V was cut by 10 bases and J by 8 bases, with 24 bases left in between. The germline V gene encodes CDR1 MRHNA and CDR2 SNTAGT. CDR3 nucleotides: TGTGCCACCCGCTTGGACGGGAGTAGCTCCCATGAGCAGTTCTTC. It yields the protein CATRLDGSSSHEQFF.

The genes are TRBV19 and TRBJ1-5, with TRBD1 identical over 7 bases. The CDR3 sequence is 15 residues long. Trimming cost V 0 bases and J 7 bases; bases outside gene matches: 6. Germline CDR1 and CDR2: LNHDA and SQIVND (reference sequence). The CDR3, as DNA: TGTGCCAGTAGTATAGATGACAGGGCTTCCCAGCCCCAGCATTTT. Its translation: CASSIDDRASQPQHF. The full variable domain, in which reference TRBV19 and TRBJ1-5 provide the parts outside the CDR3, is DGGITQSPKYLFRKEGQNVTLSCEQNLNHDAMYWYRQDPGQGLRLIYYSQIVNDFQKGDIAEGYSVSREKKESFPLTVTSAQKNPTAFYLCASSIDDRASQPQHFGDGTRLSIL.